One and the same sample provided the 20 T cell receptor beta chains below, sequenced in a study of blood T cells in healthy people across ages. A second PCR of about 7 to 12 cycles used a sample-barcoded 5' primer and a J-beta primer mix. TCRdb itself ran the 5' RACE reads through MiXCR, one entry per CDR3 protein. The table shows fewer than 700,000 distinct CDR3 sequences, with about 45% occurring only once. The sample comprised blood. The receptors stem from a man at least 80 years old in good health.

This clonotype was picked up a small number of times. V usage is TRBV20-1 and J usage is TRBJ2-1; 8 bases line up with TRBD2. Germline values: CDR1 DFQATT, CDR2 SNEGSKA (reference sequence). V lost 1 base to trimming and J lost 3 bases; unmatched junction nucleotides: 8. The CDR3 has 16 residues. The CDR3 region is CSARVPGAGDYNEQFF. Written as DNA, the CDR3 is TGCAGTGCTAGAGTCCCAGGAGCGGGGGACTACAATGAGCAGTTCTTC.

The chain has TRBV7-8 and TRBJ2-1, with TRBD2 matching over 9 bases. Germline CDR1 is SGHVS and CDR2 is FQNEAQ. V was pared by 3 bases and J by 8 bases, with 11 bases of the junction left unmatched. The CDR3 sequence is 16 residues long. CDR3 DNA: TGTGCCAGCAGCTTCCCACCAGCGGGAGGTCCACATGAGCAGTTCTTC. Encoded protein: CASSFPPAGGPHEQFF. Filled out from reference TRBV7-8 and TRBJ2-1, the complete variable domain reads GAGVSQSPRYKVAKRGQDVALRCDPISGHVSLFWYQQALGQGPEFLTYFQNEAQLDKSGLPSDRFFAERPEGSVSTLKIQRTQQEDSAVYLCASSFPPAGGPHEQFFGPGTRLTVL.

V gene TRBV20-1 combines with J gene TRBJ2-7; D uncertain. The CDR3 spans 14 residues. CDR1 is DFQATT, CDR2 SNEGSKA, per germline (reference sequence). V gave up 7 bases and J gave up 1 base, with 17 bases separating them. Written as DNA, the CDR3 is TGCAGTGTTTGGGTTCTCAACTGGTCCTACGAGCAGTACTTC. It encodes CSVWVLNWSYEQYF.

The V gene is TRBV5-4, the J gene TRBJ2-3, with D perhaps matching TRBD2 (6 bases). The CDR3 runs to 19 residues. Trimming took off 5 bases at V and 0 bases at J, with 25 bases between the two ends. Germline lookup yields CDR1 SGHNT and CDR2 YYREEE (reference sequence). The CDR3 DNA reads TGTGCCAGCAGTTATTTAGCACAGCGGGCCCTCGCTAGCACAGATACGCAGTATTTT. It encodes CASSYLAQRALASTDTQYF.

This clonotype appeared once. The junction does not match germline at one end; this may be a read error. The V gene is TRBV7-2, the J gene TRBJ2-3, with 13 bases matching TRBD2. Per germline, CDR1 SGHTA and CDR2 FQGNSA. The CDR3 consists of 20 residues. The CDR3 region has the DNA TGTGCCGGCAGTGTAAGCGGTCACGGACTAGCGGGAGCAAACACAGATACGCAGTATTTT. Protein: CAGSVSGHGLAGANTDTQYF.

The V and J genes are TRBV20-1 and TRBJ1-1; D is unclear. Trimming took off 6 bases at V and 5 bases at J, with 16 bases between the two ends. The CDR3 covers 13 residues. CDR1 is DFQATT and CDR2 is SNEGSKA in the germline V gene (reference sequence). The CDR3: CSASGMIETEAFF. DNA of the CDR3: TGCAGTGCATCTGGGATGATAGAGACTGAAGCTTTCTTT.

This clonotype appeared many times. The chain is built from TRBV6-6 and TRBJ2-1, with TRBD2 matching over 10 bases. The J segment lost 7 bases and the V segment lost 6 bases, leaving 12 bases of the junction unmatched. The length of the CDR3 is 16 residues. From germline, CDR1 is MNHNY and CDR2 SVGAGI (reference sequence). CDR3 sequence reads: CASSPPGLAEANEQFF. CDR3 DNA: TGTGCCAGCAGCCCCCCCGGACTAGCGGAGGCAAATGAGCAGTTCTTC.

J is TRBJ1-2 and V is TRBV28, with 7 bases matching TRBD1. Germline V gene lookup returns CDR1 MDHEN and CDR2 SYDVKM. The V segment lost 6 bases and the J segment 8 bases; nucleotides outside the gene matches: 15. The CDR3 is 15 residues long. CDR3 region: CASSPPAGTVKGYTF. The CDR3 nucleotides read TGTGCCAGCAGCCCGCCCGCCGGGACAGTCAAGGGCTACACCTTC.

This sequence joins TRBV29-1 and TRBJ2-3; D possibly corresponds to TRBD1 (6 bases). Per germline, CDR1 SQVTM and CDR2 ANQGSEA. V lost 7 bases and J 5 bases, leaving 19 bases between the germline ends. This CDR3 region has 14 residues. As DNA, the CDR3 is TGCAGCGGAACGGGCCGGACAGCCATAGATACGCAGTATTTT. It is translated as CSGTGRTAIDTQYF.

The chain uses TRBV4-3 and TRBJ2-3; D might be TRBD1 or TRBD2, each matching 5 bases. The CDR3 totals 14 residues. The germline V and J ends were trimmed by 4 bases and 2 bases, with 10 bases remaining between them. Germline assignment: CDR1 LGHNA and CDR2 YSLEER. The CDR3 DNA is TGCGCCAGCAGCCTCCGGGGCTACACAGATACGCAGTATTTT. Its protein is CASSLRGYTDTQYF.

This clonotype was found a few times. DNA of the CDR3: TGTGCCAGCAGCCGCGGACTAGGGATGGGAGAGCAGTACTTC. Translating gives CASSRGLGMGEQYF. The chain uses TRBV11-2 and TRBJ2-5; 7 bases line up with TRBD2. Germline CDR1 is SGHAT and CDR2 is FQNNGV. Trimming at V came to 5 bases and at J to 11 bases, leaving 14 bases not matched to a gene. The CDR3 contains 14 residues.

Only a few counts were recorded for this clonotype. The chain uses TRBV7-9 and TRBJ2-2; no clear D. V lost 0 bases and J 3 bases, leaving 11 bases between the germline ends. Per the germline V gene, CDR1 is SEHNR and CDR2 is FQNEAQ (reference sequence). The CDR3 sequence is 16 residues long. CDR3 protein: CASSLAPLGYTGELFF. In DNA form, the CDR3 reads TGTGCCAGCAGCTTAGCGCCCCTAGGATACACCGGGGAGCTGTTTTTT.

The chain carries TRBV10-3 and TRBJ2-6; D is unresolved. In germline, CDR1 is ENHRY, CDR2 SYGVKD. V was shortened by 2 bases and J by 4 bases, with 18 bases between the two germline ends. CDR3 size: 18 residues. The CDR3 sequence is CAISEASGQLSGANVLTF. In DNA form, the CDR3 reads TGTGCCATCAGTGAGGCGTCAGGCCAACTCTCCGGGGCCAACGTCCTGACTTTC.

This rearrangement joins TRBV10-3 to TRBJ2-5; 12 nucleotides align to TRBD2. The V segment lost 6 bases and the J segment 11 bases; nucleotides outside the gene matches: 10. The CDR3 totals 14 residues. Germline assignment: CDR1 ENHRY and CDR2 SYGVKD. This chain's CDR3 is CAIRRTSGINEQYF. In DNA, the CDR3 is TGTGCCATCAGAAGGACTAGCGGGATCAATGAGCAGTACTTC.

This clonotype was observed a handful of times. CDR3 region: CASSRGLEQYF. The CDR3 region has the DNA TGTGCCAGCAGCCGGGGGCTTGAGCAGTACTTC. J is TRBJ2-7 and V is TRBV11-2; D possibly matches TRBD1 or TRBD2 (6 bases each). V was clipped by 5 bases and J by 7 bases, with 9 bases between them. The CDR3 spans 11 residues. Looked up from germline, CDR1 is SGHAT and CDR2 is FQNNGV.

The chain combines TRBV11-2 with TRBJ1-1; 7 bases agree with TRBD1. CDR3 length: 15 residues. Germline-derived CDR1 and CDR2 are SGHAT and FQNNGV. Losses at the gene ends were 1 base for V and 3 bases for J; bases not matched to a gene: 5. This chain's CDR3 is CASSLGPRGDTEAFF. The CDR3 bases are TGTGCCAGCAGCTTAGGCCCCAGGGGGGACACTGAAGCTTTCTTT. Full variable domain (missing parts from reference TRBV11-2 and TRBJ1-1): EAGVAQSPRYKIIEKRQSVAFWCNPISGHATLYWYQQILGQGPKLLIQFQNNGVVDDSQLPKDRFSAERLKGVDSTLKIQPAKLEDSAVYLCASSLGPRGDTEAFFGQGTRLTVV.

The rearrangement joins TRBV29-1 to TRBJ2-5, with 7 positions matching TRBD2. The J call may be wrong; the DNA end is better matched by TRBJ2-7. From germline, CDR1 is SQVTM and CDR2 ANQGSEA. The CDR3 runs to 14 residues. CDR3 DNA sequence: TGCAGCGTTGAATATGCGGGAGAGGCGTACGAGCAGTACTTC. The encoded protein is CSVEYAGEAYEQYF.

The sample holds a few counts of this clonotype. The chain employs TRBV3-1 and TRBJ2-7; D unresolved. Germline assignment: CDR1 LGHDT and CDR2 YNNKEL (reference sequence). The V and J ends lost 5 bases and 6 bases respectively, with 8 bases between them. The CDR3 has 11 residues. DNA of the CDR3: TGTGCCAGCAGCGTAAAGAGCGAGCAGTACTTC. Protein: CASSVKSEQYF.

The chain links TRBV7-2 to TRBJ1-6; possible D gene TRBD1, 5 bases. Germline V CDR1 and CDR2: SGHTA, FQGNSA. The CDR3 sequence is 16 residues long. The ends were cut back, 8 bases at V and 7 bases at J, with 21 bases in the middle. CDR3 sequence: CASEAGWGPRNSPLHF. CDR3 in DNA: TGTGCCAGCGAGGCAGGGTGGGGTCCTAGGAATTCACCCCTCCACTTT.

As to this clonotype: A read error may produce the germline difference seen at one junction end. The genes are TRBV6-6 and TRBJ2-5, with TRBD2 matching 12 bases. The germline gives CDR1 MNHNY, CDR2 SVGAGI (reference sequence). This CDR3 contains 14 residues. The CDR3 nucleotides read TGTGCCGCCAGACTAGCGGGAGCCCAAGAGACCCGGCACTTC. Amino acid sequence: CAARLAGAQETRHF.